The entry below gives a single T cell receptor (beta chain) sequence along with its context. These data are taken from a study of T-cell reconstitution after alpha-beta-depleted transplantation in children. Unique molecular identifiers tagged the TCRbeta library. TCRdb analysed the PCR reads with MiXCR anew, one entry per CDR3 protein. This sample has a few hundred thousand distinct CDR3 sequences, with about 8.8% found just once. CDR1 is MNHEY and CDR2 is SVGEGT in the germline V gene. Trimming pared 6 bases from V and 9 bases from J, leaving 18 bases between. The CDR3 runs to 14 residues. The sequence was collected from a human donor who donated a stem cell graft to a child with SCID. This specimen consisted of PBMCs from the stem cell graft donor, obtained from the stem cell graft. This chain joins TRBV6-2 or TRBV6-3 and TRBJ2-1; possible D gene TRBD2, 6 bases. In DNA form, the CDR3 reads TGTGCCAGCAGCCGGGGGAGTGTCGTCGGTGAGCAGTTCTTC. This sequence encodes CASSRGSVVGEQFF.